These 11 T cell receptor beta chains were all obtained from the same sample, sequenced in a study of human T cells and chemical hapten exposure. The time point is: pre-sensitization, week 0. The sample's treatment: therapeutic diphenylcyclopropenone sensitization with weekly scalp DPC. TCRdb fed the RACE reads into MiXCR, producing one record per CDR3 protein. The sample contains around 110,000 distinct CDR3 sequences, around 12% of which appear only once. This sample comprised whole blood, obtained in connection with sensitization to the hapten diphenylcyclopropenone (DPC). The source is a woman between 50 and 59 years old with alopecia areata. Some clones in this sample may be carry-over from other donors' samples.

This clonotype turned up a few times. The chain joins TRBV12-3 or TRBV12-4 to TRBJ1-3; unclear D gene. The CDR3 is 14 amino acids. V was clipped by 1 base and J by 2 bases, with 6 bases between them. CDR3 in amino acids: CASSLVGPGNTIYF. CDR3 DNA: TGTGCCAGCAGTTTAGTAGGGCCTGGAAACACCATATATTTT.

This clonotype was seen a few times. An end of the junction differs from the germline gene, which may be a read error. The V call is TRBV6-5, the J call TRBJ2-7, with TRBD2 identical over 7 bases. Looked up from germline, CDR1 is MNHEY and CDR2 is SVGAGI. The CDR3 sequence is 14 residues long. The CDR3 DNA sequence: TGTGTCAGCCGTACGGAAGCGGGACGCTACGAGCAGTACTTC. Its translation is CVSRTEAGRYEQYF.

This clonotype has a handful of counts. The gene calls are TRBV4-1 and TRBJ1-3; unclear D gene. Per germline, CDR1 MGHRA and CDR2 YSYEKL. The length of the CDR3 is 16 residues. V lost 0 bases to trimming and J lost 0 bases, with 9 bases between them. CDR3 residues: CASSQEHLTSGNTIYF. In DNA form, the CDR3 reads TGCGCCAGCAGCCAAGAACACCTGACCTCTGGAAACACCATATATTTT.

The chain recombines TRBV5-4 with TRBJ2-1; perhaps TRBD2 as D (6 bases). Trimming removed 2 bases from V and 6 bases from J, with 12 bases in between. The germline V gene has CDR1 SGHNT and CDR2 YYREEE (reference sequence). This CDR3 has 14 amino acids. The CDR3 nucleotides are TGTGCCAGCAGCTTTAGGCGGGATGGCAATGAGCAGTTCTTC. Protein product: CASSFRRDGNEQFF.

The chain joins TRBV12-3 or TRBV12-4 to TRBJ2-7; 8 bases are a match to TRBD2. There are 14 residues in the CDR3. After removal of 6 bases from V and 4 bases from J, the junction contained 8 bases not matched to a gene. The CDR3 DNA sequence: TGTGCCAGCAGACAAAGCGGGAGAGGGTACGAGCAGTACTTC. The encoded protein is CASRQSGRGYEQYF.

This clonotype was recorded at least ten times. The rearrangement links TRBV4-1 to TRBJ1-2, with TRBD1 matching 8 bases. The CDR3 sequence is 16 residues long. The germline V gene encodes CDR1 MGHRA and CDR2 YSYEKL. The V gene end was trimmed by 1 base and the J gene end by 5 bases; junction bases not matched to a gene: 9. The CDR3 loop is CASSQVGRGRLYGYTF. The DNA of the CDR3 is TGCGCCAGCAGCCAAGTCGGCAGGGGGCGCCTTTATGGCTACACCTTC.

The chain recombines TRBV29-1 with TRBJ2-6; tentative D call: TRBD1 (5 bases). Germline loops: CDR1 SQVTM, CDR2 ANQGSEA. This CDR3 region has 13 residues. The ends were cut back, 4 bases at V and 4 bases at J, with 8 bases in the middle. The CDR3 DNA sequence: TGCAGCGTTGTCTGGACAGGGGCCAACGTCCTGACTTTC. It encodes CSVVWTGANVLTF.

CDR3 region: CASSVSGTGETQYF. The DNA for the CDR3 is TGTGCCAGCAGTGTTAGCGGGACAGGAGAGACCCAGTACTTC. The chain carries TRBV6-1 and TRBJ2-5, with D possibly being TRBD1 or TRBD2 (8 bases each). The germline gives CDR1 MNHNS, CDR2 SASEGT. This CDR3 is built from 14 residues. Deletions cut 4 bases from V and 4 bases from J, with 13 bases between.

This clonotype was counted many times. V is TRBV7-9 and J is TRBJ1-2; D gene unclear. The CDR3 runs 13 residues. V was trimmed by 1 base and J by 0 bases, leaving 3 bases between them. Germline V lookup: CDR1 SEHNR, CDR2 FQNEAQ (reference sequence). This chain's CDR3 is CASSLVANYGYTF. CDR3 nucleotide sequence: TGTGCCAGCAGCTTAGTTGCTAACTATGGCTACACCTTC.

V is TRBV7-9 and J is TRBJ2-7, with D hard to call. Germline V gene data show CDR1 as SEHNR and CDR2 as FQNEAQ (reference sequence). V lost 4 bases, J lost 1 base, and 14 bases lay in between. This CDR3 has 15 amino acids. The CDR3: CASSSALMGSYEQYF. CDR3 coding DNA: TGTGCCAGCAGCTCTGCGTTAATGGGATCCTACGAGCAGTACTTC.

This clonotype was recorded a few times. The chain joins TRBV6-4 to TRBJ2-1, with a tentative D call TRBD2 (5 bases). CDR3 length equals 13 residues. Trimming left V 3 bases short and J 10 bases short, with 13 bases between. The germline gives CDR1 MRHNA, CDR2 SNTAGT. The CDR3 nucleotides read TGTGCCAGCAGTGATAGGTTCGAGGGAGAGCAGTTCTTC. It encodes CASSDRFEGEQFF.